The following is a T cell receptor beta chain sequence with its context. What it binds is unknown. The data were obtained in a study of T cells after yellow fever vaccination. Each CDR3 protein is one row after TCRdb ran MiXCR on the 5' RACE reads. The sample has 450,000 to 600,000 distinct CDR3 sequences, about 13% seen once. CDR1 and CDR2 (germline): SGHRS, YFSETQ. The CDR3 is 15 residues long. V gave up 6 bases and J gave up 7 bases; unmatched junction bases: 7. Overall study results and limits: Abundant clonotypes from the bulk population could contaminate FACS-sorted repertoires.

The specimen was PBMCs, collected on the day of the yellow fever booster vaccination. The rearrangement uses TRBV5-1 and TRBJ2-2, with 12 bases lining up with TRBD2. The clonotype was recovered from a man aged 25-45 years who received the YFV17D yellow fever vaccine. The CDR3 DNA reads as TGCGCCAGCACCAAGACTAGCGGGAGTGTCGGGGAGCTGTTTTTT. It translates to CASTKTSGSVGELFF.